A single sample gave rise to the 14 T cell receptor beta chains below, sequenced in a study of blood T cell repertoires in COVID-19 (dated by TCRdb to between 2020 and 2021). Library preparation employed the immunoSEQ multiplex PCR assay. The table comes from immuneACCESS by way of TCRdb, which keeps in-frame sequences with V and J called. Part of the clones is missing from these tables; in studies checked, under half for an unresolved V gene and the rest for unknown reasons. The sample table lists approximately 200,000 clones, approximately 84% of them with a count of one. Less than 2.5% of the sample is taken by the ten largest. The sample was peripheral blood. The receptor set was obtained from a woman between 55 and 75 years old with acute or convalescent COVID-19.

This clone was seen only a few times. This rearrangement joins TRBV19 to TRBJ2-3, with TRBD2 matching over 8 bases. This CDR3 comprises 14 residues. V trimming: 5 bases; J trimming: 2 bases; junction bases outside the gene matches: 3. The germline gives CDR1 LNHDA, CDR2 SQIVND (reference sequence). CDR3 coding DNA: TGTGCCAGTAGTCGGGGGGGGATCACAGATACGCAGTATTTT. It translates to CASSRGGITDTQYF.

This rearrangement joins TRBV30 to TRBJ1-4, with 8 bases fitting TRBD1. The trim removed 4 bases at V and 8 bases at J, leaving 18 bases unmatched. CDR1 is GTSNPN and CDR2 is SVGIG in the germline V gene (reference sequence). This CDR3 contains 17 residues. CDR3 bases: TGTGCCTGGACCCCATCAGGGGGCCGTATAAATTCGGAAAAACTGTTTTTT. This translates into CAWTPSGGRINSEKLFF.

In its sample, this clone was seen once. This chain joins TRBV19 and TRBJ2-3; 9 positions agree with TRBD2. This CDR3 region has 15 residues. Per germline, CDR1 LNHDA and CDR2 SQIVND (reference sequence). The V segment lost 3 bases and the J segment 4 bases; nucleotides outside the gene matches: 5. CDR3 sequence (DNA): TGTGCCAGTAGTATGGGGGCGGGGGGGCCAGATACGCAGTATTTT. Its protein is CASSMGAGGPDTQYF.

This chain links TRBV15 with TRBJ2-3, with a tentative D call TRBD1 (6 bases). This CDR3 contains 16 residues. V lost 5 bases, J lost 2 bases, and 17 bases lay in between. CDR1 LNHNV and CDR2 YYDKDF come from the germline V gene (reference sequence). The CDR3 loop is CATSAEAGAYTDTQYF. The CDR3 bases are TGTGCCACCAGCGCGGAGGCAGGGGCCTACACAGATACGCAGTATTTT. Filled out from reference TRBV15 and TRBJ2-3, the complete variable domain reads DAMVIQNPRYQVTQFGKPVTLSCSQTLNHNVMYWYQQKSSQAPKLLFHYYDKDFNNEADTPDNFQSRRPNTSFCFLDIRSPGLGDTAMYLCATSAEAGAYTDTQYFGPGTRLTVL.

This clone was picked up one time. This rearrangement joins TRBV6-6 to TRBJ1-6; TRBD1 matches 8 bases. Germline-derived CDR1 and CDR2 are MNHNY and SVGAGI (reference sequence). The trim removed 5 bases at V and 8 bases at J, leaving 5 bases unmatched. The CDR3 is made up of 14 amino acids. CDR3 residues: CASSRGQGYSPLHF. The DNA of the CDR3 is TGTGCCAGCAGTCGAGGACAGGGTTATTCACCCCTCCACTTT.

The gene calls are TRBV19 and TRBJ1-1; D gene ambiguous. The ends were cut back, 8 bases at V and 2 bases at J, with 15 bases in the middle. CDR3 length: 14 amino acids. Germline values: CDR1 LNHDA, CDR2 SQIVND (reference sequence). The CDR3 loop is CASGRRNENTEAFF. CDR3 sequence (DNA): TGTGCCAGTGGTCGGCGGAACGAAAACACTGAAGCTTTCTTT.

The CDR3, as DNA: TGTGCCAGCAGTGAAGGTGACACCTTCACTTATGGCTACACCTTC. Translating gives CASSEGDTFTYGYTF. The chain combines TRBV25-1 with TRBJ1-2; D not certain. Trimming took off 2 bases at V and 5 bases at J, with 15 bases between the two ends. The CDR3 loop spans 15 amino acids. Germline CDR1 MGHDK, CDR2 SYGVNS.

This clone was recorded a few times. The chain links TRBV7-9 to TRBJ1-2; TRBD1 matches 9 bases. Germline V gives CDR1 SEHNR, CDR2 FQNEAQ (reference sequence). V shed 7 bases, J shed 2 bases, and the junction held 14 bases outside the gene matches. This CDR3 has 17 residues. In nucleotides, the CDR3 is TGTGCCAGCACCGGACCCCTTGCTGGACAGGGGAACTATGGCTACACCTTC. Translated, it gives CASTGPLAGQGNYGYTF.

This chain uses TRBV7-2 with TRBJ2-2; 9 bases map to TRBD2. The CDR3 is made up of 16 amino acids. Germline CDR1 and CDR2: SGHTA and FQGNSA. V was clipped by 7 bases and J by 1 base; unmatched bases: 7. The CDR3 sequence is CASTPRRGGNTGELFF. The CDR3 coding sequence is TGTGCCAGCACCCCCCGGCGGGGGGGGAACACCGGGGAGCTGTTTTTT.

This sequence joins TRBV6-2 or TRBV6-3 and TRBJ2-1, with a weak D call TRBD1 (6 bases). In germline, CDR1 is MNHEY, CDR2 SVGEGT. V gave up 5 bases and J gave up 4 bases, with 15 bases separating them. This CDR3 contains 15 residues. The CDR3 here is CASSDLGQYYNEQFF. Here the CDR3 DNA reads TGTGCCAGCAGTGATCTTGGACAGTATTACAATGAGCAGTTCTTC.

The chain employs TRBV30 and TRBJ2-3; a possible D gene is TRBD1 (6 bases). This CDR3 is built from 15 residues. V was pared by 2 bases and J by 2 bases, with 14 bases between. Germline CDR1 and CDR2: GTSNPN and SVGIG (reference sequence). CDR3 residues: CAWSSGAGVTDTQYF. Here the CDR3 DNA reads TGTGCCTGGAGTTCAGGGGCCGGGGTCACAGATACGCAGTATTTT.

The V call is TRBV10-3, the J call TRBJ1-6; unclear D gene. Germline assignment: CDR1 ENHRY and CDR2 SYGVKD. V lost 4 bases and J lost 6, with 7 bases in between. The length of the CDR3 is 13 residues. CDR3 in DNA: TGTGCCATCAGTGGGGCAGGTAATTCACCCCTCCACTTT. Encoded protein: CAISGAGNSPLHF.

This clone was recorded once. The rearrangement joins TRBV23-1 to TRBJ1-5; the D gene is possibly TRBD1 (5 bases). TRBV23-1 is reported as an ORF; its role is uncertain. CDR3 size: 17 residues. V lost 2 bases and J lost 0, with 14 bases in between. CDR3 sequence: CASSQPGPLYSNQPQHF. Here the CDR3 DNA reads TGCGCCAGCAGTCAACCAGGGCCTCTTTATAGCAATCAGCCCCAGCATTTT.

The V and J genes are TRBV19 and TRBJ1-2; D perhaps matches TRBD1 (6 bases). CDR1 and CDR2 (germline): LNHDA, SQIVND (reference sequence). The CDR3 covers 11 residues. The CDR3 spells CAVGGDYGYTF. In nucleotides, the CDR3 is TGTGCAGTAGGGGGAGACTATGGCTACACCTTC.